This T cell receptor (beta chain) was found in a study of control samples from healthy donors and cancer patients (TCRdb year 2020). CDR1 and CDR2 were assigned from the germline V gene as SGHRS and YFSETQ. The CDR3, from cysteine to phenylalanine, totals 16 residues. Only CDR3 DNA is held: 48 bases, read in frame from base 1. V and J are trimmed by 4 bases and 6 bases, and the gene matches miss 9 bases of the junction. Libraries were made using the immunoSEQ multiplex PCR assay. TCRdb re-hosts the immuneACCESS table, in-frame sequences only. Its copies lack some clones; in the studies checked, an unresolved V gene accounts for under half of them, and the cause for the rest is not known. This sample has approximately 140,000 clones in its table, and less than 95% of those were observed once. The top ten clones comprise more than 6.5% of the sample. Worth noting for this clone: The specificity of this receptor is unknown. Base qualities are not at hand, and no much larger clone is one base apart.

The sequenced material came from blood. The chain links TRBV5-1 with TRBJ2-7, with TRBD2 matching 14 junction bases. The sequence was collected from a man younger than 35 in good health. The base sequence is TGCGCCAGCAGCCTGAACGTCGGGACTAGCGGGGGCGAGCAGTACTTC. This gives the protein CASSLNVGTSGGEQYF.